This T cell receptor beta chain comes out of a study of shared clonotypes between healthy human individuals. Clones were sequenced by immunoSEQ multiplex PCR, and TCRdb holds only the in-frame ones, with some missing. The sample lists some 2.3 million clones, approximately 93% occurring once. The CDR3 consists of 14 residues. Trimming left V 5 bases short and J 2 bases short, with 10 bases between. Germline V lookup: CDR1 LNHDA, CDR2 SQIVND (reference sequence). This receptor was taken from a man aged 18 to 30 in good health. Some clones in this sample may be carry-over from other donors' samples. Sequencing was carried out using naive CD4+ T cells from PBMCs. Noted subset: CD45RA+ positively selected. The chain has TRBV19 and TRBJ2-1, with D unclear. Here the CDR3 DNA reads TGTGCCAGTAGTTGGGTCAGCCCCTACAATGAGCAGTTCTTC. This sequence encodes CASSWVSPYNEQFF.